This T cell receptor beta chain appears in the sequencing data of a study of siplizumab effects on memory and regulatory T cells. Findings and limits, study-wide: Where siplizumab was present, mappable alloreactive CD4+ clones averaged around 70% Treg-derived, compared with roughly 26% in controls.

The table came from immunoSEQ multiplex PCR; TCRdb's copy has only in-frame clones and leaves some out. Of some 100,000 clones in the sample, 80% to 95% were seen once. This clone was observed a few times. Antigen specificity is unknown. V gave up 5 bases and J gave up 5 bases, with 10 bases separating them. The CDR3 sequence is 13 residues long. The germline V gene encodes CDR1 MNHEY and CDR2 SMNVEV (reference sequence). The source is a human donor in good health. The chain is built from TRBV27 and TRBJ1-5; TRBD1 is a possible D gene (5 bases). Sequencing was performed on CD8+ T cells sorted from blood. CDR3 amino acids: CASSPDSYQPQHF. DNA of the CDR3: TGTGCCAGCAGTCCAGACAGTTATCAGCCCCAGCATTTT.